A single sample gave rise to the 23 T cell receptor beta chains below, sequenced in a study of T cell responses to AZD1222 COVID-19 vaccine. The repertoire was sequenced with immunoSEQ multiplex PCR; TCRdb's copy has only in-frame clones and lacks some. The sample lists about 120,000 clones, more than 75% occurring once. The starting material was peripheral blood, obtained on day 0 of AZD1222 vaccination. The receptors come from an adult in good health.

V is TRBV6-2 or TRBV6-3 and J is TRBJ2-2; D perhaps matches TRBD1 (6 bases). Trimming left V 1 base short and J 4 bases short, with 16 bases between. This CDR3 is built from 17 residues. Germline-derived CDR1 and CDR2 are MNHEY and SVGEGT. The CDR3 DNA follows: TGTGCCAGCAGTTACTTGTCGTTCTTGGGGGCCACCGGGGAGCTGTTTTTT. It encodes CASSYLSFLGATGELFF.

The sample holds one count of this clone. The CDR3 is CASSQGRTHAYEQYF. In nucleotides, the CDR3 is TGTGCCAGCAGCCAAGGAAGGACACACGCTTACGAGCAGTACTTC. The V gene is TRBV14, the J gene TRBJ2-7; the D gene is possibly TRBD1 (5 bases). This CDR3 is 15 amino acids long. Germline CDR1 is SGHDN and CDR2 is FVKESK. V was trimmed by 1 base and J by 4 bases, leaving 14 bases between them.

This chain connects TRBV4-1 to TRBJ2-2; TRBD2 is a possible D gene (6 bases). There are 14 residues in the CDR3. V lost 10 bases and J lost 4, with 16 bases in between. The germline V gene encodes CDR1 MGHRA and CDR2 YSYEKL. CDR3 protein: CAIAGQLGTGELFF. In DNA form, the CDR3 reads TGCGCCATCGCGGGGCAACTGGGCACCGGGGAGCTGTTTTTT.

The rearrangement joins TRBV7-2 to TRBJ1-6; 10 bases map to TRBD1. J gave up 9 bases and V 0 bases, and 5 bases lay outside the gene matches. This CDR3 has 16 amino acids. Germline CDR1 SGHTA, CDR2 FQGNSA. As DNA, the CDR3 is TGTGCCAGCAGCTTAGCCCCGGGACAGGGGATTTCACCCCTCCACTTT. It encodes CASSLAPGQGISPLHF. Based on the CDR3 plus reference TRBV7-2 and TRBJ1-6, the full variable domain is GAGVSQSPSNKVTEKGKDVELRCDPISGHTALYWYRQSLGQGLEFLIYFQGNSAPDKSGLPSDRFSAERTGGSVSTLTIQRTQQEDSAVYLCASSLAPGQGISPLHFGNGTRLTVT.

CDR3 sequence: CASSGHLGTDTQYF. CDR3 coding DNA: TGTGCCAGCAGTGGCCACCTAGGCACAGATACGCAGTATTTT. The chain recombines TRBV6-1 with TRBJ2-3, with D unresolved. Germline lookup yields CDR1 MNHNS and CDR2 SASEGT. This CDR3 has 14 amino acids. V was shortened by 4 bases and J by 1 base, with 9 bases between the two germline ends.

The V call is TRBV7-2, the J call TRBJ1-2, with D possibly TRBD1 on 5 matching bases. The V gene lost 5 bases and the J gene lost 2 bases, with 15 bases spanning the gap. The germline gives CDR1 SGHTA, CDR2 FQGNSA. The CDR3 length is 15 residues. The CDR3 nucleotides read TGTGCCAGCAGCACCGACAAATCAGGGAACTATGGCTACACCTTC. Encoded protein: CASSTDKSGNYGYTF.

J is TRBJ2-1 and V is TRBV6-1, with D perhaps TRBD1 or TRBD2 (6 bases each). The CDR3 contains 16 residues. V was cut by 4 bases and J by 3 bases, with 16 bases left in between. CDR1 and CDR2 from the germline V gene are MNHNS and SASEGT. The CDR3 bases are TGTGCCAGCAGTGGTACAAGGGGGGCCCTCTACAATGAGCAGTTCTTC. Protein sequence: CASSGTRGALYNEQFF.

The DNA for the CDR3 is TGTGCCAGCAGTTTATGGGCTAGCGGAACCACAGATACGCAGTATTTT. Translating gives CASSLWASGTTDTQYF. The rearrangement links TRBV28 to TRBJ2-3; 7 nucleotides agree with TRBD2. CDR1 is MDHEN and CDR2 is SYDVKM in the germline V gene. The CDR3 has 16 amino acids. After removal of 0 bases from V and 2 bases from J, the junction contained 5 bases not matched to a gene.

The chain recombines TRBV5-1 with TRBJ2-7; 10 bases align to TRBD1. V was pared by 4 bases and J by 2 bases, with 3 bases of the junction left unmatched. The CDR3 loop spans 14 amino acids. Germline CDR1 and CDR2: SGHRS and YFSETQ. The chain's CDR3 is CASSPGTGAYEQYF. The CDR3 bases are TGCGCCAGCAGCCCCGGGACAGGGGCCTACGAGCAGTACTTC.

The gene calls are TRBV5-1 and TRBJ2-1, with TRBD2 matching 9 bases. Losses at the gene ends were 4 bases for V and 9 bases for J; bases not matched to a gene: 14. The CDR3 has 16 residues. In germline, CDR1 is SGHRS, CDR2 YFSETQ. The CDR3 DNA is TGCGCCAGCAGCCCTACTCTTAGCGGGAGTGGGGGTGAGCAGTTCTTC. Protein product: CASSPTLSGSGGEQFF.

This chain links TRBV29-1 with TRBJ1-3, with no clear D. CDR3 size: 14 residues. Trimming shortened V by 0 bases and J by 0 bases, and 6 bases separated the two germline ends. Germline CDR1 reads SQVTM; CDR2 reads ANQGSEA. The CDR3 sequence: CSVEDPNSGNTIYF. CDR3 DNA sequence: TGCAGCGTTGAAGATCCCAACTCTGGAAACACCATATATTTT.

The sample holds one count of this clone. The rearrangement links TRBV5-5 to TRBJ2-7; no definite D call. V was pared by 2 bases and J by 2 bases, with 5 bases between. The V gene's germline CDR1 is SGHKS and CDR2 YYEKEE (reference sequence). This CDR3 has 12 amino acids. The CDR3 sequence: CASSLLPYEQYF. The CDR3 bases are TGTGCCAGCAGCTTACTCCCCTACGAGCAGTACTTC. Using reference TRBV5-5 and TRBJ2-7 for the parts outside the CDR3, the full variable domain is DAGVTQSPTHLIKTRGQQVTLRCSPISGHKSVSWYQQVLGQGPQFIFQYYEKEERGRGNFPDRFSARQFPNYSSELNVNALLLGDSALYLCASSLLPYEQYFGPGTRLTVT.

The V call is TRBV5-8, the J call TRBJ2-7, with D uncertain. The V end was cut by 3 bases, the J end by 2 bases, with 3 bases between. CDR3 size: 11 residues. Germline V CDR1 and CDR2: SGHTS, YDEGEE. CDR3 DNA: TGTGCCAGCAGCTCCGCCTACGAGCAGTACTTC. It specifies CASSSAYEQYF.

The chain carries TRBV7-2 and TRBJ2-7; 8 positions match TRBD2. V lost 4 bases to trimming and J lost 2 bases; unmatched junction nucleotides: 16. This CDR3 comprises 18 residues. CDR1 SGHTA and CDR2 FQGNSA come from the germline V gene. CDR3 DNA sequence: TGTGCCAGCAGCTCTAGTGGGGGGATCTGGACTAGCACCTACGAGCAGTACTTC. Translated: CASSSSGGIWTSTYEQYF.

This rearrangement joins TRBV15 to TRBJ1-2; no firm D call. The CDR3 spans 12 residues. From germline, CDR1 is LNHNV and CDR2 YYDKDF (reference sequence). Between the trimmed V and J ends, which lost 0 bases and 7 bases, there was a span of 6 bases. The CDR3 nucleotides are TGTGCCACCAGCAGAGACCAGACTGGCTACACCTTC. Amino acids: CATSRDQTGYTF.

The chain carries TRBV18 and TRBJ1-2; D is unresolved. Trimming pared 3 bases from V and 8 bases from J, leaving 19 bases between. The CDR3 is made up of 15 amino acids. The germline gives CDR1 KGHSH, CDR2 LQKENI. CDR3 sequence reads: CASSPPGTPPGGYTF. The CDR3 DNA is TGTGCCAGCTCACCGCCGGGAACCCCCCCGGGAGGCTACACCTTC.

This clone was observed a single time. The chain employs TRBV18 and TRBJ1-2; D unclear. There are 16 residues in the CDR3. The V end lost 3 bases, the J end lost 4 bases, and 18 bases lay between the germline ends. CDR1 and CDR2 (germline): KGHSH, LQKENI. The CDR3 nucleotides are TGTGCCAGCTCACCGTTGACAACCGGGATAAGCTATGGCTACACCTTC. This encodes CASSPLTTGISYGYTF.

This clone was recorded a few times. The rearrangement uses TRBV2 and TRBJ2-3; tentative D call: TRBD1 (5 bases). V lost 6 bases and J lost 1, with 8 bases in between. The CDR3 is 13 amino acids. Germline lookup yields CDR1 SNHLY and CDR2 FYNNEI. The DNA for the CDR3 is TGTGCCAGCAGGGGGCGACGCACAGATACGCAGTATTTT. Translated: CASRGRRTDTQYF.

The chain carries TRBV3-1 (or the pseudogene TRBV3-2) and TRBJ2-5; D is possibly TRBD2 (6 bases). Trimming cost V 5 bases and J 4 bases, with 11 bases left between them. This CDR3 has 13 residues. In germline, CDR1 is LGHDT, CDR2 YNNKEL (reference sequence). CDR3 in amino acids: CASSASGVETQYF. CDR3 in DNA: TGTGCCAGCAGCGCATCGGGGGTAGAGACCCAGTACTTC.

As DNA, the CDR3 is TGTGCCAGCAGCTCCCCTAGCGGGGAGAGGGCCGGGGAGCTGTTTTTT. Translation: CASSSPSGERAGELFF. This chain links TRBV13 with TRBJ2-2; 9 positions match TRBD2. Germline loops: CDR1 PRHDT, CDR2 FYEKMQ (reference sequence). V gave up 4 bases and J gave up 6 bases; unmatched junction bases: 9. The CDR3 loop spans 16 amino acids.

This chain links TRBV5-1 with TRBJ2-7; unclear D gene. The V gene lost 0 bases and the J gene lost 2 bases, with 9 bases spanning the gap. Germline-derived CDR1 and CDR2 are SGHRS and YFSETQ. The CDR3 covers 14 residues. The CDR3 loop reads CASSLDQPAYEQYF. The CDR3 nucleotides are TGCGCCAGCAGCTTGGACCAGCCCGCCTACGAGCAGTACTTC.

The V gene is TRBV6-1, the J gene TRBJ1-2; 8 nucleotides line up with TRBD1. The J segment lost 2 bases and the V segment lost 0 bases, leaving 11 bases of the junction unmatched. The CDR3 has 18 residues. In germline, CDR1 is MNHNS, CDR2 SASEGT. The CDR3 region has the DNA TGTGCCAGCAGTGAAGCGCTTAGGACAGGGACCCTCAACTATGGCTACACCTTC. Translated: CASSEALRTGTLNYGYTF.

The V call is TRBV19, the J call TRBJ1-5; D ambiguous. Germline V gene data show CDR1 as LNHDA and CDR2 as SQIVND (reference sequence). The CDR3 is 15 residues long. The ends were cut back, 2 bases at V and 3 bases at J, with 11 bases in the middle. The CDR3 spells CASSISARTNQPQHF. CDR3 bases: TGTGCCAGTAGTATATCCGCACGGACCAATCAGCCCCAGCATTTT.